Listed here are 31 T cell receptor beta chains from one sample, sequenced in a study of CD8 T cells in Susac syndrome. Reverse transcription used roughly 0.5 to 1 ug RNA and random hexamers. TCRdb re-analysed the immunoSEQ multiplex PCR reads in MiXCR, keeping a single row per CDR3 protein. The table includes 150,000 or so distinct CDR3 sequences, approximately 95% detected once. Source material: CD4+ T cells from PBMCs. These receptors originate from a human donor with Susac syndrome.

The chain has TRBV18 and TRBJ2-5; the D gene is possibly TRBD1 (6 bases). Germline lookup yields CDR1 KGHSH and CDR2 LQKENI. The V end was cut by 4 bases, the J end by 3 bases, with 15 bases between. The CDR3 extends over 15 amino acids. This CDR3 is CASSRVRGQKETQYF. The CDR3 DNA sequence: TGTGCCAGCTCACGGGTCCGGGGACAAAAAGAGACCCAGTACTTC.

The gene calls are TRBV6-2 or TRBV6-3 and TRBJ2-3; D is unclear. CDR1 MNHEY and CDR2 SVGEGT come from the germline V gene. V lost 0 bases to trimming and J lost 5 bases, with 9 bases between them. The CDR3 has 14 residues. CDR3 loop: CASSYSTVGDTQYF. The CDR3 DNA sequence: TGTGCCAGCAGTTACTCGACGGTAGGAGATACGCAGTATTTT.

This chain uses TRBV5-4 with TRBJ2-1; 9 nucleotides agree with TRBD1. Germline loops: CDR1 SGHNT, CDR2 YYREEE (reference sequence). The CDR3 spans 15 residues. The V segment lost 4 bases and the J segment 7 bases; nucleotides outside the gene matches: 9. The CDR3 nucleotides read TGTGCCAGCAGCCCCTGGGACAGGGTGGGGAATGAGCAGTTCTTC. Its protein product is CASSPWDRVGNEQFF.

This chain uses TRBV14 with TRBJ2-1; possibly TRBD2 for D (7 bases). Trimming shortened V by 4 bases and J by 5 bases, and 15 bases separated the two germline ends. The CDR3 has 15 residues. CDR1 is SGHDN, CDR2 FVKESK, per germline. CDR3 nucleotides: TGTGCCAGCAGCCCCGTGGGGGGGCGCAACAATGAGCAGTTCTTC. Translated, it gives CASSPVGGRNNEQFF. The full variable domain, its missing parts supplied by reference TRBV14 and TRBJ2-1, is EAGVTQFPSHSVIEKGQTVTLRCDPISGHDNLYWYRRVMGKEIKFLLHFVKESKQDESGMPNNRFLAERTGGTYSTLKVQPAELEDSGVYFCASSPVGGRNNEQFFGPGTRLTVL.

The CDR3 DNA follows: TGCAGTGCTAGAGAGCAGGGTATACCTGAAGCTTTCTTT. It yields the protein CSAREQGIPEAFF. V and J are TRBV20-1 and TRBJ1-1, with TRBD1 as a possible D gene (5 bases). This CDR3 has 13 amino acids. With 0 bases removed from V and 6 bases from J, the gap between germline ends came to 11 bases. Germline CDR1 is DFQATT and CDR2 is SNEGSKA (reference sequence).

The chain is built from TRBV20-1 and TRBJ2-3, with 9 bases fitting TRBD2. The germline V gene encodes CDR1 DFQATT and CDR2 SNEGSKA (reference sequence). This CDR3 contains 15 residues. V lost 2 bases to trimming and J lost 5 bases; unmatched junction nucleotides: 8. CDR3 sequence: CSARSPSGVRDTQYF. In nucleotides, the CDR3 is TGCAGTGCTAGAAGTCCTAGCGGGGTCAGAGATACGCAGTATTTT.

J is TRBJ2-5 and V is TRBV20-1, with 8 bases aligning to TRBD1. This CDR3 comprises 13 residues. V was pared by 4 bases and J by 12 bases, with 13 bases of the junction left unmatched. The germline CDR1 and CDR2 sequences are DFQATT and SNEGSKA (reference sequence). In DNA, the CDR3 is TGCAGTGCTATAACGTCAGGGGGCGCTGTCAAGTACTTC. This codes for CSAITSGGAVKYF.

The CDR3 loop is CASSLGGLDTEAFF. CDR3 bases: TGTGCCAGCAGCCTGGGGGGGTTGGACACTGAAGCTTTCTTT. The chain employs TRBV5-4 and TRBJ1-1, with a weak D call TRBD1 (5 bases). V was clipped by 4 bases and J by 3 bases, with 13 bases between them. CDR3 length: 14 amino acids. Germline V gives CDR1 SGHNT, CDR2 YYREEE (reference sequence).

The V and J genes are TRBV15 and TRBJ2-7; TRBD1 is a possible D gene (6 bases). Germline V CDR1 and CDR2: LNHNV, YYDKDF (reference sequence). The CDR3 spans 15 residues. Trimming removed 3 bases at V and 3 bases at J, with 15 bases between. The CDR3 nucleotides read TGTGCCACCAGCAGCCGGAGGACAGAGAACTACGAGCAGTACTTC. Translation gives CATSSRRTENYEQYF. Variable domain in full (rest from reference TRBV15 and TRBJ2-7): DAMVIQNPRYQVTQFGKPVTLSCSQTLNHNVMYWYQQKSSQAPKLLFHYYDKDFNNEADTPDNFQSRRPNTSFCFLDIRSPGLGDTAMYLCATSSRRTENYEQYFGPGTRLTVT.

The chain has TRBV20-1 and TRBJ2-1; weak D call: TRBD2 (5 bases). CDR1 and CDR2 (germline): DFQATT, SNEGSKA (reference sequence). This CDR3 has 12 amino acids. Between the trimmed V and J ends, which lost 3 bases and 9 bases, there was a span of 12 bases. The CDR3 reads CSASFSGGEQFF. CDR3 coding DNA: TGCAGTGCTAGTTTCTCAGGAGGTGAGCAGTTCTTC.

The chain uses TRBV4-1 and TRBJ2-2; no reliable D call. From germline, CDR1 is MGHRA and CDR2 YSYEKL. Trimming removed 1 base at V and 6 bases at J, with 9 bases between. CDR3 size: 14 residues. The CDR3 bases are TGCGCCAGCAGCCAAGTTTTACGGGCCGGGGAGCTGTTTTTT. It encodes CASSQVLRAGELFF.

This chain links TRBV10-2 with TRBJ2-7; either TRBD1 or TRBD2 may fit D (5 bases each). V lost 6 bases to trimming and J lost 6 bases, with 12 bases between them. The CDR3 sequence is 12 residues long. In germline, CDR1 is WSHSY, CDR2 SAAADI. In DNA, the CDR3 is TGCGCCAGCAGACCCCGGGACGGCGAGCAGTACTTC. Its protein is CASRPRDGEQYF.

The chain employs TRBV21-1 and TRBJ2-3; no DNA check was done on the table's D call, TRBD1. TRBV21-1 is flagged as a pseudogene. CDR3 length: 17 residues. CDR3 DNA sequence: TGTGCCAGCAGCAAATTGGACGGGGGCCGGAGCACAGATACGCAGTATTTT. Translation gives CASSKLDGGRSTDTQYF.

CDR3 residues: CASSTNREGSYNSPLHF. CDR3 coding DNA: TGTGCCAGCAGTACTAACAGGGAGGGGTCCTATAATTCACCCCTCCACTTT. The chain couples TRBV27 to TRBJ1-6, with a tentative D call TRBD1 (6 bases). V was cut by 5 bases and J by 1 base, with 15 bases left in between. CDR3 length: 17 amino acids. CDR1 is MNHEY, CDR2 SMNVEV, per germline (reference sequence).

V usage is TRBV20-1 and J usage is TRBJ2-2, with 9 bases aligning to TRBD2. V dropped 7 bases and J dropped 5; count of bases not matched to a gene: 11. The V gene's germline CDR1 is DFQATT and CDR2 SNEGSKA (reference sequence). There are 15 residues in the CDR3. CDR3 nucleotide sequence: TGCAGTGTACCAAGTAGCGGGGGAGGGACCGGGGAGCTGTTTTTT. It codes for CSVPSSGGGTGELFF.

This rearrangement joins TRBV12-2 to TRBJ2-7; the table calls TRBD1, which could not be checked here. TRBV12-2 is an annotated pseudogene. CDR3 length: 16 residues. The CDR3 DNA reads TGTGCAAGTCGCTGCCCTCAAGGACAGGGTCGGTGCGAGCAGTACTTC. Translation gives CASRCPQGQGRCEQYF.

The chain has TRBV6-5 and TRBJ1-6; D uncertain. Trimming took 2 bases from V and 7 from J, leaving 9 bases between them. This CDR3 is 14 amino acids long. Germline assignment: CDR1 MNHEY and CDR2 SVGAGI. The CDR3 DNA reads as TGTGCCAGCAGTTACCAGGCCCGAAATTCACCCCTCCACTTT. This encodes CASSYQARNSPLHF.

This sequence joins TRBV4-2 and TRBJ2-1, with 7 bases aligning to TRBD2. The CDR3 runs to 17 residues. Germline V CDR1 and CDR2: LGHNA, YNFKEQ. V lost 0 bases and J lost 4; bases outside the gene matches: 9. DNA for the CDR3: TGTGCCAGCAGCCAAGATACTTGGGGGGGATCGTACAATGAGCAGTTCTTC. Its protein is CASSQDTWGGSYNEQFF.

CDR3 loop: CASSLMASSYEQYF. CDR3 coding DNA: TGTGCCAGCAGTTTAATGGCTAGCAGCTACGAGCAGTACTTC. This rearrangement joins TRBV12-3 or TRBV12-4 to TRBJ2-7, with D tentatively TRBD2 (5 bases). Trimming shortened V by 2 bases and J by 3 bases, and 11 bases separated the two germline ends. The CDR3 loop spans 14 amino acids.

V usage is TRBV27 and J usage is TRBJ1-6; D is uncertain. The germline gives CDR1 MNHEY, CDR2 SMNVEV (reference sequence). Trimming removed 3 bases from V and 4 bases from J, with 7 bases in between. The CDR3 is made up of 14 amino acids. CDR3 residues: CASSFRSYNSPLHF. The CDR3 DNA is TGTGCCAGCAGTTTCAGGTCTTATAATTCACCCCTCCACTTT.

The genes are TRBV3-1 and TRBJ1-4; unclear D gene. Germline CDR1 reads LGHDT; CDR2 reads YNNKEL (reference sequence). The CDR3 has 11 amino acids. The ends were cut back, 4 bases at V and 9 bases at J, with 6 bases in the middle. Written as DNA, the CDR3 is TGTGCCAGCAGCCCCGGGAAAAAACTGTTTTTT. Its translation is CASSPGKKLFF.

V gene TRBV7-3 combines with J gene TRBJ2-5, with unresolved D. The V gene lost 1 base and the J gene lost 4 bases, with 7 bases spanning the gap. Germline V gene data show CDR1 as SGHTA and CDR2 as FQGTGA. The CDR3 is 13 residues long. The CDR3 bases are TGTGCCAGCAGCTTAAGTAGCACAGAGACCCAGTACTTC. Its protein product is CASSLSSTETQYF.

J is TRBJ2-3 and V is TRBV27; D gene unclear. The CDR3 is made up of 17 amino acids. The ends were cut back, 2 bases at V and 2 bases at J, with 17 bases in the middle. In germline, CDR1 is MNHEY, CDR2 SMNVEV (reference sequence). CDR3 amino acids: CASSLRARQGDTDTQYF. In DNA form, the CDR3 reads TGTGCCAGCAGTTTACGGGCCCGCCAAGGAGACACAGATACGCAGTATTTT.

The chain is built from TRBV12-3 or TRBV12-4 and TRBJ1-1; TRBD1 matches at 8 bases. Trimming cost V 10 bases and J 1 base; bases outside gene matches: 8. There are 14 residues in the CDR3. The CDR3 region has the DNA TGTGCCACTCAAAGGGGGACAGGGAACACTGAAGCTTTCTTT. Translation gives CATQRGTGNTEAFF.

The chain uses TRBV13 and TRBJ2-7; 7 bases align to TRBD1. With V trimmed by 0 bases and J by 8 bases, 4 bases remained unmatched. CDR3 length: 13 amino acids. Germline loops: CDR1 PRHDT, CDR2 FYEKMQ (reference sequence). The CDR3 loop is CASSLGEGAQQYF. CDR3 DNA: TGTGCCAGCAGCTTAGGAGAGGGGGCGCAGCAGTACTTC.

The V gene is TRBV9, the J gene TRBJ2-5; no reliable D call. Germline V gene lookup returns CDR1 SGDLS and CDR2 YYNGEE. This CDR3 region has 14 residues. Trimming cost V 0 bases and J 5 bases, with 11 bases left between them. The CDR3 spells CASSVGVGEETQYF. CDR3 in DNA: TGTGCCAGCAGCGTAGGAGTAGGAGAGGAGACCCAGTACTTC.

This clonotype was observed a single time. This chain connects TRBV29-1 to TRBJ2-7; a possible D gene is TRBD2 (6 bases). CDR3 length: 12 residues. Germline assignment: CDR1 SQVTM and CDR2 ANQGSEA. Trimming stripped 4 bases from V and 0 bases from J, with 7 bases between. This CDR3 is CSVAGSSYEQYF. The CDR3 DNA reads TGCAGCGTTGCCGGGAGCTCCTACGAGCAGTACTTC.

The chain carries TRBV15 and TRBJ2-5; perhaps TRBD2 as D (6 bases). CDR1 and CDR2 (germline): LNHNV, YYDKDF (reference sequence). The CDR3 is made up of 13 amino acids. Deletions cut 6 bases from V and 8 bases from J, with 16 bases between. The CDR3 is CATSPGTRETQYF. As DNA, the CDR3 is TGTGCCACCAGTCCGGGGACTCGCGAAACCCAGTACTTC.

The V gene is TRBV3-1, the J gene TRBJ2-2, with TRBD2 matching 12 bases. V was pared by 1 base and J by 4 bases, with 4 bases of the junction left unmatched. CDR1 LGHDT and CDR2 YNNKEL come from the germline V gene (reference sequence). This CDR3 contains 17 residues. The CDR3 protein is CASSQAGLAGFTGELFF. The CDR3 DNA is TGTGCCAGCAGCCAAGCTGGACTAGCGGGGTTCACCGGGGAGCTGTTTTTT.

The chain joins TRBV5-4 to TRBJ1-1; D ambiguous. The CDR3 contains 13 residues. CDR1 SGHNT and CDR2 YYREEE come from the germline V gene (reference sequence). V lost 5 bases, J lost 1 base, and 9 bases lay in between. The CDR3 protein is CASSPPGNTEAFF. The CDR3 region has the DNA TGTGCCAGCAGTCCACCGGGGAACACTGAAGCTTTCTTT. The full variable domain, with the rest looked up from reference TRBV5-4 and TRBJ1-1, is ETGVTQSPTHLIKTRGQQVTLRCSSQSGHNTVSWYQQALGQGPQFIFQYYREEENGRGNFPPRFSGLQFPNYSSELNVNALELDDSALYLCASSPPGNTEAFFGQGTRLTVV.

The chain combines TRBV2 with TRBJ2-1, with 8 nucleotides matching TRBD1. The V gene end was trimmed by 11 bases and the J gene end by 7 bases; junction bases not matched to a gene: 10. The CDR3 extends over 13 amino acids. Per germline, CDR1 SNHLY and CDR2 FYNNEI. CDR3 DNA sequence: TGTGCCGGCGGGACAGGCCCATCAAATGAGCAGTTCTTC. The encoded protein is CAGGTGPSNEQFF.